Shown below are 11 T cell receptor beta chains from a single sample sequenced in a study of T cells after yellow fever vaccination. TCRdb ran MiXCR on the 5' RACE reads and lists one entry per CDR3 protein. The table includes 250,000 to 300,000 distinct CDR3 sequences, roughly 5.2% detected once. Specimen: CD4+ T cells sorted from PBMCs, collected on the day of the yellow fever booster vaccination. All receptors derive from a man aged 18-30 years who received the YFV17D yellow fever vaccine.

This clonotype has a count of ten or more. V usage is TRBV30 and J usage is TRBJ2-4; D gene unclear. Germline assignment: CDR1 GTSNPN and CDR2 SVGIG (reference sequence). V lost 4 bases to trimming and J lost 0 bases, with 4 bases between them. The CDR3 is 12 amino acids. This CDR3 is CAWNLAKNIQYF. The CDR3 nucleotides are TGTGCCTGGAACCTAGCCAAAAACATTCAGTACTTC.

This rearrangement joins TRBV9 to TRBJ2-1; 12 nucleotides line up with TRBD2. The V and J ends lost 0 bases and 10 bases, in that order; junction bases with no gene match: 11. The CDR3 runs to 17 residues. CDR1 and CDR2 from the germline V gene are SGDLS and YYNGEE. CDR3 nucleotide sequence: TGTGCCAGCAGCGTAGTCCGATCTAGCGGGGGGGCCCAGGAGCAGTTCTTC. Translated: CASSVVRSSGGAQEQFF.

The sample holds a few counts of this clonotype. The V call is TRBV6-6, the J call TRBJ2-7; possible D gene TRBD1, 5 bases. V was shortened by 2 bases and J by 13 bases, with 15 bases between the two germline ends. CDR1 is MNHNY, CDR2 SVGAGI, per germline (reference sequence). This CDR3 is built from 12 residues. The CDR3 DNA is TGTGCCAGCAGTTACCCCACAGGTCCACCTTACGTC. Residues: CASSYPTGPPYV.

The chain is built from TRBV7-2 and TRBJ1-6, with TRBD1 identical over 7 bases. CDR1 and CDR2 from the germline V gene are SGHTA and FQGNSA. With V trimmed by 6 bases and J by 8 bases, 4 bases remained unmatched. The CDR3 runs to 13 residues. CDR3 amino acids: CASRPGGHSPLHF. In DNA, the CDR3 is TGTGCCAGCAGACCAGGGGGGCATTCACCCCTCCACTTT.

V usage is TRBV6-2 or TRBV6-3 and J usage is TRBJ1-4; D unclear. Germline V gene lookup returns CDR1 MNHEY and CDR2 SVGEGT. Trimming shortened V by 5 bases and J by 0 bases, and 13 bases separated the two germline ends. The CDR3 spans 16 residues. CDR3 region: CASSLDGSATNEKLFF. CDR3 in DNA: TGTGCCAGCAGTCTAGACGGTTCTGCAACTAATGAAAAACTGTTTTTT.

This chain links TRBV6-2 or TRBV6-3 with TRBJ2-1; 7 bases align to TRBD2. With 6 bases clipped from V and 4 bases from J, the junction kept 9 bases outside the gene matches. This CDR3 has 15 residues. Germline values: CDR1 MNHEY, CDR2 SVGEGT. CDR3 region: CASSPLSGEYNEQFF. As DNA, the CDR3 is TGTGCCAGCAGCCCCTTAAGCGGGGAGTACAATGAGCAGTTCTTC.

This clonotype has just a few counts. CDR3 residues: CASSLGLGAEAFF. The CDR3 region has the DNA TGCGCCAGCAGCTTGGGCCTTGGGGCTGAAGCTTTCTTT. The chain is built from TRBV5-1 and TRBJ1-1; unclear D gene. Per germline, CDR1 SGHRS and CDR2 YFSETQ. The V and J ends lost 0 bases and 6 bases respectively, with 9 bases between them. This CDR3 is 13 amino acids long. Looking up the rest from reference TRBV5-1 and TRBJ1-1 gives the full variable domain: KAGVTQTPRYLIKTRGQQVTLSCSPISGHRSVSWYQQTPGQGLQFLFEYFSETQRNKGNFPGRFSGRQFSNSRSEMNVSTLELGDSALYLCASSLGLGAEAFFGQGTRLTVV.

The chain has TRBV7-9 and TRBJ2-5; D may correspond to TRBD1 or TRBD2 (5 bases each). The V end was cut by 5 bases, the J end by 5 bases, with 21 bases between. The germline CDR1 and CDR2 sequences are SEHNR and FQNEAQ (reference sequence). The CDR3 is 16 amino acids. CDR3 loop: CASSPRSYGTGETQYF. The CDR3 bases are TGTGCCAGCAGCCCGAGGTCGTATGGGACGGGGGAGACCCAGTACTTC. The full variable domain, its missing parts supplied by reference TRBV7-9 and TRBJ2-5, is DTGVSQNPRHKITKRGQNVTFRCDPISEHNRLYWYRQTLGQGPEFLTYFQNEAQLEKSRLLSDRFSAERPKGSFSTLEIQRTEQGDSAMYLCASSPRSYGTGETQYFGPGTRLLVL.

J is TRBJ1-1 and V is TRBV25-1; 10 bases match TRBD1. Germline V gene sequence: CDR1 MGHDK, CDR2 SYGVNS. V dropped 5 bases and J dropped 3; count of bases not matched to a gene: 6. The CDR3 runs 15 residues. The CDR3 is CASSPSDRGYTEAFF. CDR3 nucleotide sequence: TGTGCCAGCAGTCCCTCGGACAGGGGGTACACTGAAGCTTTCTTT.

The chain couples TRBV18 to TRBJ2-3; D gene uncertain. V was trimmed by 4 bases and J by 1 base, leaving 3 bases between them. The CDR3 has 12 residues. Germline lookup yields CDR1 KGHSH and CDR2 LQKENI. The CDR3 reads CASSQGTDTQYF. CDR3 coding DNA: TGTGCCAGCTCACAGGGCACAGATACGCAGTATTTT.

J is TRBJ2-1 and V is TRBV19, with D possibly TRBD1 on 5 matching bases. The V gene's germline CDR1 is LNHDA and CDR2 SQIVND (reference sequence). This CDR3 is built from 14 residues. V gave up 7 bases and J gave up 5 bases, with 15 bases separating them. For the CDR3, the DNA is TGTGCCAGTACCAATCATCAGGGTAACAATGAGCAGTTCTTC. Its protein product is CASTNHQGNNEQFF.